These 23 T cell receptor beta chains came from one sample sequenced in a study of T cell repertoires in cytomegalovirus infection. The antigens these receptors bind are not known. TCRdb independently ran MiXCR on the reads; one entry per CDR3 protein. The sample includes around 570,000 distinct CDR3 sequences, approximately 40% of them seen just once. Specimen: cultured PBMCs, collected from culture after CMV antigen stimulation. These receptors all stem from a human donor in good health (CMV status not recorded). Some clones in this sample may be carry-over from other donors' samples.

The chain has TRBV4-1 and TRBJ2-1, with 9 bases aligning to TRBD2. V lost 5 bases to trimming and J lost 4 bases; unmatched junction nucleotides: 9. The CDR3 loop spans 16 amino acids. Germline V lookup: CDR1 MGHRA, CDR2 YSYEKL. CDR3 protein: CASSLGSGGVYNEQFF. The CDR3 region has the DNA TGCGCCAGCAGCTTAGGTAGCGGGGGAGTATACAATGAGCAGTTCTTC.

V and J are TRBV12-3 or TRBV12-4 and TRBJ1-2, with D perhaps TRBD1 (5 bases). Trimming took 6 bases from V and 7 from J, leaving 15 bases between them. This CDR3 spans 13 amino acids. CDR3 protein: CASSSQGFFGYTF. CDR3 coding DNA: TGTGCCAGCAGCAGCCAGGGATTCTTTGGCTACACCTTC.

This clonotype was recorded a few times. This chain joins TRBV28 and TRBJ1-4; 9 bases map to TRBD1. Germline V lookup: CDR1 MDHEN, CDR2 SYDVKM. The CDR3 runs 12 residues. After removal of 8 bases from V and 10 bases from J, the junction contained 5 bases not matched to a gene. Here the CDR3 DNA reads TGTGCCAGCGGGACAGGGTCTGGAAAACTGTTTTTT. Its translation is CASGTGSGKLFF. The full variable domain, completed using reference TRBV28 and TRBJ1-4, is DVKVTQSSRYLVKRTGEKVFLECVQDMDHENMFWYRQDPGLGLRLIYFSYDVKMKEKGDIPEGYSVSREKKERFSLILESASTNQTSMYLCASGTGSGKLFFGSGTQLSVL.

This clonotype was seen more than once but under ten times. The chain is built from TRBV10-3 and TRBJ1-6, with D hard to call. The CDR3 is made up of 14 amino acids. The V and J ends lost 6 bases and 7 bases respectively, with 13 bases between them. Per germline, CDR1 ENHRY and CDR2 SYGVKD. In DNA form, the CDR3 reads TGTGCCATCAGCCCGGGGTTGGGGAATTCACCCCTCCACTTT. Its protein is CAISPGLGNSPLHF.

The J gene is TRBJ1-2, the V gene TRBV19; no definite D call. This CDR3 contains 15 residues. The V end lost 7 bases, the J end lost 2 bases, and 17 bases lay between the germline ends. Germline CDR1 LNHDA, CDR2 SQIVND (reference sequence). CDR3: CASTLAFRTNYGYTF. CDR3 DNA sequence: TGTGCCAGTACCCTCGCGTTCCGGACGAACTATGGCTACACCTTC.

The chain couples TRBV12-3 or TRBV12-4 to TRBJ2-3; D perhaps matches TRBD1 (5 bases). The germline V and J ends were trimmed by 5 bases and 4 bases, with 19 bases remaining between them. This CDR3 is built from 16 residues. CDR3 coding DNA: TGTGCCAGCAGTCCCCGACTTGGATGGGGCGCAGATACGCAGTATTTT. Its protein product is CASSPRLGWGADTQYF.

This clonotype was recorded a few times. This rearrangement joins TRBV11-2 to TRBJ1-3; 7 bases agree with TRBD1. The ends lost 5 bases at V and 2 bases at J; junction bases unmatched: 9. CDR3 length equals 16 residues. The V gene's germline CDR1 is SGHAT and CDR2 FQNNGV. The CDR3 region is CASSPPSGGTGNTIYF. CDR3 in DNA: TGTGCCAGCAGCCCCCCTTCAGGGGGAACTGGAAACACCATATATTTT.

This chain joins TRBV27 and TRBJ2-6; D unresolved. The CDR3 runs 19 residues. Germline assignment: CDR1 MNHEY and CDR2 SMNVEV (reference sequence). Trimming left V 3 bases short and J 0 bases short, with 18 bases between. CDR3 DNA: TGTGCCAGCAGTTTCCGGTTAAGTCGAGAGGTCTCTGGGGCCAACGTCCTGACTTTC. As protein: CASSFRLSREVSGANVLTF.

A few counts support this clonotype. This chain links TRBV10-3 with TRBJ2-1; TRBD2 matches at 8 bases. The CDR3 is made up of 15 amino acids. Germline-derived CDR1 and CDR2 are ENHRY and SYGVKD. V lost 4 bases to trimming and J lost 2 bases; unmatched junction nucleotides: 4. CDR3 sequence: CAISGRAGAYNEQFF. The CDR3 DNA follows: TGTGCCATCAGTGGGCGAGCGGGAGCCTACAATGAGCAGTTCTTC.

The chain recombines TRBV20-1 with TRBJ1-6; 7 bases map to TRBD1. The germline CDR1 and CDR2 sequences are DFQATT and SNEGSKA (reference sequence). V lost 3 bases and J lost 6; bases outside the gene matches: 8. The CDR3 is 15 amino acids. CDR3: CSASYRGSSNSPLHF. The DNA for the CDR3 is TGCAGTGCTAGTTACAGGGGTTCAAGTAATTCACCCCTCCACTTT.

In the case of this clonotype: A read error is likely, as this CDR3 ends without the conserved phenylalanine or tryptophan. For the CDR3, the DNA is TGTGCCAGTAGACCAGACAGCAATCAGCCCCAGCATTTG. This encodes CASRPDSNQPQHL. The chain is built from TRBV19 and TRBJ1-5; D not certain. V lost 6 bases and J lost 1, with 7 bases in between. The V gene's germline CDR1 is LNHDA and CDR2 SQIVND (reference sequence). The CDR3 runs 13 residues.

V and J are TRBV5-1 and TRBJ2-1, with TRBD2 as a possible D gene (6 bases). Looked up from germline, CDR1 is SGHRS and CDR2 is YFSETQ. This CDR3 comprises 16 residues. Trimming pared 3 bases from V and 7 bases from J, leaving 20 bases between. The CDR3 nucleotides are TGCGCCAGCAGCTGGTTATCCGGGAGCCGCGGGAATGAGCAGTTCTTC. Its translation: CASSWLSGSRGNEQFF. Full variable domain (remainder filled in from reference TRBV5-1 and TRBJ2-1): KAGVTQTPRYLIKTRGQQVTLSCSPISGHRSVSWYQQTPGQGLQFLFEYFSETQRNKGNFPGRFSGRQFSNSRSEMNVSTLELGDSALYLCASSWLSGSRGNEQFFGPGTRLTVL.

V and J are TRBV12-3 or TRBV12-4 and TRBJ2-3; the D gene is possibly TRBD2 (6 bases). Trimming cost V 3 bases and J 4 bases, with 11 bases left between them. CDR3 length: 14 amino acids. The CDR3 nucleotides read TGTGCCAGCAGTTTGACTAGAAGTGCAGATACGCAGTATTTT. Translating it yields CASSLTRSADTQYF.

This chain uses TRBV5-5 with TRBJ2-1; D is unclear. In germline, CDR1 is SGHKS, CDR2 YYEKEE (reference sequence). The germline V and J ends were trimmed by 0 bases and 10 bases, with 20 bases remaining between them. This CDR3 contains 16 residues. The CDR3 loop is CASSLGLQPQDLEQFF. In nucleotides, the CDR3 is TGTGCCAGCAGCTTGGGACTCCAGCCCCAGGATTTGGAGCAGTTCTTC.

This chain uses TRBV7-2 with TRBJ2-3; D is unclear. The CDR3 extends over 15 amino acids. From germline, CDR1 is SGHTA and CDR2 FQGNSA. V gave up 1 base and J gave up 2 bases, with 10 bases separating them. The CDR3 nucleotides are TGTGCCAGCAGCTTAGAGGGTAGCCACACAGATACGCAGTATTTT. Its translation is CASSLEGSHTDTQYF.

This clonotype showed up just a few times. This sequence joins TRBV6-2 or TRBV6-3 and TRBJ2-3; 8 bases are shared with TRBD2. Germline-derived CDR1 and CDR2 are MNHEY and SVGEGT. The CDR3 is 13 residues long. Germline trimming cut 11 bases from V and 6 bases from J; bases unmatched to any gene: 10. CDR3 loop: CAVREGRLDTQYF. CDR3 DNA: TGTGCCGTACGGGAGGGCCGGTTGGATACGCAGTATTTT.

The CDR3 loop is CASSLGQGSVNSNQPQHF. The CDR3 DNA reads TGTGCCAGCAGCCTTGGACAGGGGTCGGTGAATAGCAATCAGCCCCAGCATTTT. The chain recombines TRBV6-6 with TRBJ1-5; TRBD1 aligns across 9 bases. Germline CDR1 MNHNY, CDR2 SVGAGI (reference sequence). The CDR3 extends over 18 amino acids. With V trimmed by 6 bases and J by 0 bases, 12 bases remained unmatched.

The CDR3 reads CASSLDILMETQYF. The CDR3 nucleotides read TGTGCCAGCAGCTTAGATATACTAATGGAGACCCAGTACTTC. The rearrangement uses TRBV11-2 and TRBJ2-5; D is undetermined. CDR1 SGHAT and CDR2 FQNNGV come from the germline V gene. The CDR3 is made up of 14 amino acids. The V gene lost 0 bases and the J gene lost 5 bases, with 10 bases spanning the gap.

Remarks on this clonotype: A read error may account for a junction end that differs from germline. V and J are TRBV7-2 and TRBJ1-5; D remains unclear. CDR1 SGHTA and CDR2 FQGNSA come from the germline V gene. There are 12 residues in the CDR3. CDR3 region: CASSFSKQPQHF. Here the CDR3 DNA reads TGTGCCAGCAGCTTCAGCAAACAGCCCCAGCATTTT.

This sequence joins TRBV7-8 and TRBJ1-3; D gene uncertain. Germline CDR1 and CDR2: SGHVS and FQNEAQ. The CDR3 sequence is 15 residues long. The germline V and J ends were trimmed by 5 bases and 0 bases, with 11 bases remaining between them. For the CDR3, the DNA is TGTGCCAGCAGCCCTGGACGGTACTCTGGAAACACCATATATTTT. Translated: CASSPGRYSGNTIYF.

There are a few counts of this clonotype. V gene TRBV18 combines with J gene TRBJ1-2; TRBD1 is a possible D gene (5 bases). This CDR3 spans 13 amino acids. V lost 3 bases, J lost 6 bases, and 11 bases lay in between. Germline V lookup: CDR1 KGHSH, CDR2 LQKENI. The chain's CDR3 is CASSPARANGYTF. In DNA form, the CDR3 reads TGTGCCAGCTCACCTGCCAGGGCTAATGGCTACACCTTC.

This clonotype was counted ten times or more. The chain couples TRBV7-6 to TRBJ2-5, with D uncertain. The V gene lost 5 bases and the J gene lost 5 bases, with 9 bases spanning the gap. CDR3 length equals 12 residues. Germline CDR1 SGHVS, CDR2 FNYEAQ. CDR3 in amino acids: CASSDPRETQYF. CDR3 in DNA: TGTGCCAGCAGCGACCCGAGGGAGACCCAGTACTTC.

This sequence joins TRBV7-2 and TRBJ1-6; D is ambiguous. The germline V gene has CDR1 SGHTA and CDR2 FQGNSA. The CDR3 is made up of 16 amino acids. V lost 6 bases to trimming and J lost 4 bases, with 16 bases between them. The CDR3 sequence is CASRGSSLGYNSPLHF. The CDR3 bases are TGTGCCAGCAGGGGTTCGTCTCTCGGGTATAATTCACCCCTCCACTTT. The full variable domain, in which reference TRBV7-2 and TRBJ1-6 provide the parts outside the CDR3, is GAGVSQSPSNKVTEKGKDVELRCDPISGHTALYWYRQSLGQGLEFLIYFQGNSAPDKSGLPSDRFSAERTGGSVSTLTIQRTQQEDSAVYLCASRGSSLGYNSPLHFGNGTRLTVT.